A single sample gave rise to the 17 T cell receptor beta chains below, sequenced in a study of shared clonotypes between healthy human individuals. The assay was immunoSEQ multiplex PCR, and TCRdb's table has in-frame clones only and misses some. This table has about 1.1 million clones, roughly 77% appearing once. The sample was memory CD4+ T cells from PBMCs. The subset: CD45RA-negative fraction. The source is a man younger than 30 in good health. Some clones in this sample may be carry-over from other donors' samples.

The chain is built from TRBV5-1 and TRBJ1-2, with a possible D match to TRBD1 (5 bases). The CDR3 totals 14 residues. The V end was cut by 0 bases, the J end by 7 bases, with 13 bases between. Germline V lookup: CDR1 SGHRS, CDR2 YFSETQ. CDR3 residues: CASSLDREGLGYTF. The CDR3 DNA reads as TGCGCCAGCAGCTTGGATCGGGAGGGGCTTGGCTACACCTTC.

The CDR3 loop is CATRQGGKLFF. Here the CDR3 DNA reads TGTGCCACTAGACAGGGTGGGAAACTGTTTTTT. V usage is TRBV19 and J usage is TRBJ1-4, with 7 nucleotides matching TRBD1. CDR3 length equals 11 residues. Germline-derived CDR1 and CDR2 are LNHDA and SQIVND (reference sequence). V trimming: 10 bases; J trimming: 11 bases; junction bases outside the gene matches: 7.

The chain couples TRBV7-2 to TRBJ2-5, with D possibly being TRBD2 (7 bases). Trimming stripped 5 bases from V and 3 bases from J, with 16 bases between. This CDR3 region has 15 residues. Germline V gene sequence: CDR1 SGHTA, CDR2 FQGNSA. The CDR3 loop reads CASSQGGRVEETQYF. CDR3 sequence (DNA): TGTGCCAGCAGCCAAGGGGGGAGGGTAGAAGAGACCCAGTACTTC.

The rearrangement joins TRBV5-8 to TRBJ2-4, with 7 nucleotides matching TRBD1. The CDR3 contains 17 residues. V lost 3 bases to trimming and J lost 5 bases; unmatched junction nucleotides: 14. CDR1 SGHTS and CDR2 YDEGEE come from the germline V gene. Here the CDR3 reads CASSSGLGTVPQNIQYF. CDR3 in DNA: TGTGCCAGCAGCTCGGGTCTTGGGACAGTTCCCCAAAACATTCAGTACTTC.

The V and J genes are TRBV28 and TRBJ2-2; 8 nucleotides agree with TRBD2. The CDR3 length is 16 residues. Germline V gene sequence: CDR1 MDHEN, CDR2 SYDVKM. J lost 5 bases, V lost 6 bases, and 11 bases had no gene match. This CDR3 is CASRPKSGRRTGELFF. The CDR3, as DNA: TGTGCCAGCAGGCCAAAGAGCGGGAGAAGGACCGGGGAGCTGTTTTTT. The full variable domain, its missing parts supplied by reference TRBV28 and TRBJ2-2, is DVKVTQSSRYLVKRTGEKVFLECVQDMDHENMFWYRQDPGLGLRLIYFSYDVKMKEKGDIPEGYSVSREKKERFSLILESASTNQTSMYLCASRPKSGRRTGELFFGEGSRLTVL.

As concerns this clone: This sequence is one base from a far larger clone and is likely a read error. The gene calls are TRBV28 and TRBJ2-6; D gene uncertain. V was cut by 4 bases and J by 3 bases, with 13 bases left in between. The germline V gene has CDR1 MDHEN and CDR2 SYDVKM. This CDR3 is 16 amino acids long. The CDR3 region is CASSSVQLDGANVLTF. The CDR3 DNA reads TGTGCCAGCAGTTCCGTACAGTTAGATGGGGCCAACGTCCTGACTTTC.

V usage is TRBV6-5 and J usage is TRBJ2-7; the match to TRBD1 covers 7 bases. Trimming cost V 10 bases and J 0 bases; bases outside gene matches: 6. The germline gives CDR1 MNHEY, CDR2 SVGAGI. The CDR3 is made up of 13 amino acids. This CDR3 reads CATKDRSSYEQYF. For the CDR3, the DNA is TGTGCCACCAAGGACAGGAGCTCCTACGAGCAGTACTTC.

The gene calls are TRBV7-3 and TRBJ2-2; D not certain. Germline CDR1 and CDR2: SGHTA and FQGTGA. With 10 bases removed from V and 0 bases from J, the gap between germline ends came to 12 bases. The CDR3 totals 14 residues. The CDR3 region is CATQRDTNTGELFF. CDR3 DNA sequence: TGTGCCACCCAGAGAGATACGAACACCGGGGAGCTGTTTTTT.

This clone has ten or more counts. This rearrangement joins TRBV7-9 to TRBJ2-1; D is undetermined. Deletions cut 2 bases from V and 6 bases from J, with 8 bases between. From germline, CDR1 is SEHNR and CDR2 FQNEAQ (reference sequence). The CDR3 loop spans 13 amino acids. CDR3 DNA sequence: TGTGCCAGCAGCTTATACAGAAGCAATGAGCAGTTCTTC. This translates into CASSLYRSNEQFF.

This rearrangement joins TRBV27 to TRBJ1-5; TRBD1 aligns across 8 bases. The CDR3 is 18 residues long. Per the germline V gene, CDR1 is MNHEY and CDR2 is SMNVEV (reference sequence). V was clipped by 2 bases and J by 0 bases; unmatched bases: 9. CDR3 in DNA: TGTGCCAGCAGTTTAGTTGGGACAGGAGTTTATAGCAATCAGCCCCAGCATTTT. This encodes CASSLVGTGVYSNQPQHF.

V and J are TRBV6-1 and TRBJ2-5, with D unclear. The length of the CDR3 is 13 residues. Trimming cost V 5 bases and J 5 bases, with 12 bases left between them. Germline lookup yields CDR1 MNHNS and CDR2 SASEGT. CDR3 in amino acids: CASSLREKETQYF. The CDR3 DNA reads TGTGCCAGCAGTCTCCGAGAAAAGGAGACCCAGTACTTC.

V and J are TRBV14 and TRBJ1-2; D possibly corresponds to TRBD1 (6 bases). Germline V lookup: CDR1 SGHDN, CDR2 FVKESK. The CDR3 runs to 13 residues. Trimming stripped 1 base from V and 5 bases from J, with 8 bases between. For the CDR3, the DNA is TGTGCCAGCAGCCAAGGAGGGGGTTATGGCTACACCTTC. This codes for CASSQGGGYGYTF.

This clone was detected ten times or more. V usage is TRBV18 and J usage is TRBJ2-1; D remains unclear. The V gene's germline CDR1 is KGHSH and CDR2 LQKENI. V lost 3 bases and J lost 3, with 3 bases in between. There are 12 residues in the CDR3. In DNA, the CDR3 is TGTGCCAGCTCACCTCGCTACAATGAGCAGTTCTTC. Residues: CASSPRYNEQFF. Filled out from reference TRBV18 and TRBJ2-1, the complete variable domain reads NAGVMQNPRHLVRRRGQEARLRCSPMKGHSHVYWYRQLPEEGLKFMVYLQKENIIDESGMPKERFSAEFPKEGPSILRIQQVVRGDSAAYFCASSPRYNEQFFGPGTRLTVL.

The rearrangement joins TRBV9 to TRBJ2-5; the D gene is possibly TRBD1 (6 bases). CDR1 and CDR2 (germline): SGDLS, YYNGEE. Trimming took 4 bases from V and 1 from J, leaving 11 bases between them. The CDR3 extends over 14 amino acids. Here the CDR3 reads CASSPTDSQETQYF. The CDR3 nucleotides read TGTGCCAGCAGCCCCACGGACAGCCAAGAGACCCAGTACTTC. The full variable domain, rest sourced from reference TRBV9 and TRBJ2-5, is DSGVTQTPKHLITATGQRVTLRCSPRSGDLSVYWYQQSLDQGLQFLIQYYNGEERAKGNILERFSAQQFPDLHSELNLSSLELGDSALYFCASSPTDSQETQYFGPGTRLLVL.

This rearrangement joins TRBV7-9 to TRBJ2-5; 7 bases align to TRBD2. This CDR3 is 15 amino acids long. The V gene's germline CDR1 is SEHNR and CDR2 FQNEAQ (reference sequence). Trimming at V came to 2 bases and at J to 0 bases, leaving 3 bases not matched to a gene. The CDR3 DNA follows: TGTGCCAGCAGCTTACTTGCGGGAGACCAAGAGACCCAGTACTTC. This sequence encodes CASSLLAGDQETQYF.

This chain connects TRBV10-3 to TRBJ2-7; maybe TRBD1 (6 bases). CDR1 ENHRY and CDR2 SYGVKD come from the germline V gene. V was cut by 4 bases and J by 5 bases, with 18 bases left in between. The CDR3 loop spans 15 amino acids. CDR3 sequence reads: CAISAQGLGVNEQYF. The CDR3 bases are TGTGCCATCAGTGCCCAGGGGCTTGGGGTGAACGAGCAGTACTTC.

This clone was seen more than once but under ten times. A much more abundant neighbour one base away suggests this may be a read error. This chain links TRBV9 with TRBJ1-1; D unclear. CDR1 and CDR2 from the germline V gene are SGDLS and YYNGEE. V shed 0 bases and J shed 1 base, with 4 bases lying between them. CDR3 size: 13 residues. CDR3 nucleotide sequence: TGTGCCAGCAGCGTAGAAGGGAACACTGAAGCTTTCTTT. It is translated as CASSVEGNTEAFF.